This T cell receptor (beta chain) was found in a study of T cells in Graves' hyperthyroidism and ophthalmopathy. This clonotype was counted many times. The CDR3 sequence is 13 residues long. Trimming took off 2 bases at V and 2 bases at J, with 6 bases between the two ends. Looked up from germline, CDR1 is SGHNT and CDR2 is YENEEA. Amplification of TCR beta CDR3 regions used RNA as the template. The TCR CDR3 was amplified in a first-round RT-PCR using the HTBI primer set. TCRdb reprocessed the multiplex PCR reads via MiXCR and lists one record per CDR3 protein. The sample holds fewer than 900,000 distinct CDR3 sequences, around 20% seen once. Uncontrolled infection, other autoimmune disease, pregnancy or lactation barred patients from enrollment. Extraction of PBMCs used 8.5 to 10 ml of fresh peripheral blood.

The gene calls are TRBV11-3 and TRBJ1-1, with TRBD1 as a possible D gene (5 bases). What was sequenced was blood. The source is a woman aged 50 to 60 with Graves' hyperthyroidism that later progressed to Graves' ophthalmopathy. The CDR3 DNA is TGTGCCAGCAGCTTAAGGGACAACACTGAAGCTTTCTTT. Its protein is CASSLRDNTEAFF.